The next 28 T cell receptor beta chains were all read from a single sample in a study of blood T cell repertoires in COVID-19. Only in-frame clones appear in the TCRdb table, and some are missing; sequencing was by immunoSEQ multiplex PCR. The sample carries over 70,000 clones, around 90% recorded once. Sequenced material: peripheral blood. Receptors were obtained from a man aged 18 to 29 with COVID-19, enrolled during active disease.

The chain couples TRBV19 to TRBJ1-6, with 8 nucleotides matching TRBD1. The CDR3 is 18 amino acids. The germline CDR1 and CDR2 sequences are LNHDA and SQIVND (reference sequence). Germline trimming cut 8 bases from V and 0 bases from J; bases unmatched to any gene: 12. CDR3 sequence reads: CASGPSGGWGSYNSPLHF. In nucleotides, the CDR3 is TGTGCCAGTGGACCATCAGGGGGCTGGGGCTCCTATAATTCACCCCTCCACTTT. The full variable domain, completed using reference TRBV19 and TRBJ1-6, is DGGITQSPKYLFRKEGQNVTLSCEQNLNHDAMYWYRQDPGQGLRLIYYSQIVNDFQKGDIAEGYSVSREKKESFPLTVTSAQKNPTAFYLCASGPSGGWGSYNSPLHFGNGTRLTVT.

This sequence joins TRBV4-2 and TRBJ2-7; 7 bases are shared with TRBD1. The germline gives CDR1 LGHNA, CDR2 YNFKEQ. The CDR3 contains 17 residues. V trimming: 0 bases; J trimming: 4 bases; junction bases outside the gene matches: 12. The CDR3 DNA reads as TGTGCCAGCAGCCAAGATTGGGGCAATACAGGGGCGTACGAGCAGTACTTC. Amino acid sequence: CASSQDWGNTGAYEQYF.

This clone was found a few times. The chain uses TRBV27 and TRBJ2-7, with 7 bases fitting TRBD2. V lost 5 bases to trimming and J lost 6 bases; unmatched junction nucleotides: 10. Germline CDR1 and CDR2: MNHEY and SMNVEV (reference sequence). There are 14 residues in the CDR3. CDR3 DNA: TGTGCCAGCAGTGGCAGGGTAGGGAGGGTCGAGCAGTACTTC. The encoded protein is CASSGRVGRVEQYF.

This chain connects TRBV28 to TRBJ2-7; 10 positions agree with TRBD2. In germline, CDR1 is MDHEN, CDR2 SYDVKM. V was pared by 2 bases and J by 4 bases, with 5 bases of the junction left unmatched. The CDR3 has 15 residues. CDR3 nucleotides: TGTGCCAGCAGTTTAGGACTAGCGGAGATTTACGAGCAGTACTTC. Translating it yields CASSLGLAEIYEQYF.

This chain uses TRBV2 with TRBJ2-3; D not certain. Trimming cost V 8 bases and J 3 bases, with 9 bases left between them. The germline V gene encodes CDR1 SNHLY and CDR2 FYNNEI. The CDR3 is 12 residues long. CDR3 DNA: TGTGCCAGCGGCGACTGGACAGATACGCAGTATTTT. This sequence encodes CASGDWTDTQYF.

The V gene is TRBV27, the J gene TRBJ2-1; the match to TRBD2 covers 11 bases. The CDR3 consists of 15 residues. Germline V gives CDR1 MNHEY, CDR2 SMNVEV (reference sequence). J lost 4 bases, V lost 3 bases, and 2 bases had no gene match. CDR3 protein: CASSLTSGMYNEQFF. The CDR3 coding sequence is TGTGCCAGCAGTTTGACTAGCGGGATGTACAATGAGCAGTTCTTC.

This clone turned up a few times. The chain links TRBV7-6 to TRBJ1-2; D is unclear. CDR1 is SGHVS, CDR2 FNYEAQ, per germline. The CDR3 length is 15 residues. The V end was cut by 2 bases, the J end by 8 bases, with 18 bases between. CDR3 in amino acids: CASSLWKDAREGYTF. Here the CDR3 DNA reads TGTGCCAGCAGCTTATGGAAGGACGCCCGGGAGGGCTACACCTTC. Complete variable domain (other parts from reference TRBV7-6 and TRBJ1-2): GAGVSQSPRYKVTKRGQDVALRCDPISGHVSLYWYRQALGQGPEFLTYFNYEAQQDKSGLPNDRFSAERPEGSISTLTIQRTEQRDSAMYRCASSLWKDAREGYTFGSGTRLTVV.

The chain employs TRBV10-2 and TRBJ2-1, with 9 bases aligning to TRBD2. The CDR3 covers 16 residues. J was trimmed by 9 bases and V by 3 bases; bases with no gene match: 12. CDR1 is WSHSY, CDR2 SAAADI, per germline. In DNA form, the CDR3 reads TGCGCCAGCAGTGACCCTAAAGCGGGAGGTCATAGTGAGCAGTTCTTC. It specifies CASSDPKAGGHSEQFF.

The chain couples TRBV24-1 to TRBJ2-1; 7 nucleotides agree with TRBD2. The CDR3 covers 15 residues. Trimming took 4 bases from V and 4 from J; bases not matched to a gene: 6. The germline V gene encodes CDR1 KGHDR and CDR2 SFDVKD. The CDR3 sequence: CATSDSGIPYNEQFF. CDR3 bases: TGTGCCACCAGTGACAGCGGGATCCCTTACAATGAGCAGTTCTTC.

V is TRBV7-8 and J is TRBJ2-2; no reliable D call. Trimming removed 5 bases from V and 9 bases from J, with 10 bases in between. CDR1 and CDR2 from the germline V gene are SGHVS and FQNEAQ. CDR3 length equals 12 residues. The CDR3 sequence is CASSPSGWELFF. DNA for the CDR3: TGTGCCAGCAGCCCCAGTGGTTGGGAGCTGTTTTTT. The full variable domain, rest sourced from reference TRBV7-8 and TRBJ2-2, is GAGVSQSPRYKVAKRGQDVALRCDPISGHVSLFWYQQALGQGPEFLTYFQNEAQLDKSGLPSDRFFAERPEGSVSTLKIQRTQQEDSAVYLCASSPSGWELFFGEGSRLTVL.

V and J are TRBV2 and TRBJ2-7; 10 nucleotides agree with TRBD1. CDR3 size: 13 residues. The V gene end was trimmed by 11 bases and the J gene end by 0 bases; junction bases not matched to a gene: 4. From germline, CDR1 is SNHLY and CDR2 FYNNEI. The CDR3 DNA reads as TGTGCCGGGACAGGGGACAGCTCCTACGAGCAGTACTTC. Its protein product is CAGTGDSSYEQYF.

This rearrangement joins TRBV5-1 to TRBJ1-6; D not resolved. Germline CDR1 and CDR2: SGHRS and YFSETQ. CDR3 length equals 13 residues. V lost 0 bases and J 7 bases, leaving 5 bases between the germline ends. The CDR3 bases are TGCGCCAGCAGCTTGGACAGCAATTCACCCCTCCACTTT. This codes for CASSLDSNSPLHF.

To note about this clone: Other DNA sequences in this specimen translate into the identical CDR3. The V gene is TRBV9, the J gene TRBJ2-7; D is unclear. Germline V lookup: CDR1 SGDLS, CDR2 YYNGEE. Trimming stripped 0 bases from V and 3 bases from J, with 7 bases between. The CDR3 is made up of 13 amino acids. This CDR3 is CASSVASSYEQYF. The CDR3 nucleotides are TGTGCCAGCAGCGTAGCCTCTAGCTACGAGCAGTACTTC.

This clone was recorded only once. The chain uses TRBV6-5 and TRBJ2-7, with 11 bases lining up with TRBD1. The CDR3 loop spans 15 amino acids. After removal of 4 bases from V and 3 bases from J, the junction contained 5 bases not matched to a gene. CDR1 and CDR2 (germline): MNHEY, SVGAGI. CDR3 in amino acids: CASSSGTGGNYEQYF. CDR3 in DNA: TGTGCCAGCAGTTCCGGGACAGGGGGTAACTACGAGCAGTACTTC.

The chain combines TRBV27 with TRBJ1-2; TRBD1 is a possible D gene (5 bases). There are 13 residues in the CDR3. Germline assignment: CDR1 MNHEY and CDR2 SMNVEV (reference sequence). V lost 5 bases and J 6 bases, leaving 13 bases between the germline ends. This CDR3 reads CASSPRAGHGYTF. The CDR3 DNA reads as TGTGCCAGCAGTCCCCGGGCAGGGCATGGCTACACCTTC.

This clone came up once. This sequence joins TRBV6-6 and TRBJ1-1; a possible D gene is TRBD1 (5 bases). This CDR3 is built from 14 residues. The V gene's germline CDR1 is MNHNY and CDR2 SVGAGI (reference sequence). V lost 4 bases and J 2 bases, leaving 11 bases between the germline ends. CDR3 bases: TGTGCCAGCAGTTTTCAGGGCCCAAACACTGAAGCTTTCTTT. Protein sequence: CASSFQGPNTEAFF.

J is TRBJ2-3 and V is TRBV6-5; 7 bases fit TRBD2. The CDR3 length is 16 residues. Germline CDR1 and CDR2: MNHEY and SVGAGI. V lost 0 bases and J lost 4; bases outside the gene matches: 7. The CDR3 DNA sequence: TGTGCCAGCAGTTACTCCGGACTAGGGATTGCAGATACGCAGTATTTT. It translates to CASSYSGLGIADTQYF.

This clone occurred once. V usage is TRBV21-1 and J usage is TRBJ1-1; the tabulated D call, TRBD1, remains unverified against the DNA. TRBV21-1 is a listed pseudogene. This CDR3 is 16 amino acids long. The CDR3 is CASSNDRGGMNTEAFF. The DNA for the CDR3 is TGTGCCAGCAGCAACGACAGGGGTGGGATGAACACTGAAGCTTTCTTT.

The chain has TRBV2 and TRBJ2-7; 10 positions agree with TRBD2. CDR1 is SNHLY and CDR2 is FYNNEI in the germline V gene. J lost 2 bases, V lost 4 bases, and 5 bases had no gene match. This CDR3 region has 15 residues. The CDR3 region has the DNA TGTGCCAGCAGTGCGATAGCGGGAGGAACCTACGAGCAGTACTTC. It yields the protein CASSAIAGGTYEQYF.

A note on this clone: The junction shows a germline mismatch at one end, possibly a read error. The chain links TRBV5-4 to TRBJ1-4, with 11 bases fitting TRBD1. The germline V gene has CDR1 SGHNT and CDR2 YYREEE (reference sequence). This CDR3 has 14 residues. The CDR3 protein is CASSGGQGDEKLLF. The CDR3, as DNA: TGTGCCAGCAGCGGGGGACAGGGGGATGAAAAACTGCTTTTT.

The chain joins TRBV28 to TRBJ2-7, with D hard to call. This CDR3 is built from 11 residues. Trimming shortened V by 6 bases and J by 7 bases, and 10 bases separated the two germline ends. Germline V gives CDR1 MDHEN, CDR2 SYDVKM. DNA of the CDR3: TGTGCCAGCAGGGGCGCCCGAGAGCAGTACTTC. Amino acid sequence: CASRGAREQYF.

The chain combines TRBV6-5 with TRBJ2-1; 9 positions agree with TRBD2. Per the germline V gene, CDR1 is MNHEY and CDR2 is SVGAGI. After removal of 4 bases from V and 2 bases from J, the junction contained 3 bases not matched to a gene. The CDR3 contains 15 residues. CDR3: CASSSTSGAYNEQFF. In DNA form, the CDR3 reads TGTGCCAGCAGTTCGACTAGCGGAGCCTACAATGAGCAGTTCTTC.

The CDR3 coding sequence is TGTGCCAGCAGTCCTGGACAGGGGCCTCAGCCCCAGCATTTT. This gives the protein CASSPGQGPQPQHF. The chain combines TRBV7-6 with TRBJ1-5, with TRBD1 identical over 9 bases. Germline-derived CDR1 and CDR2 are SGHVS and FNYEAQ. The V and J ends lost 6 bases and 6 bases, in that order; junction bases with no gene match: 6. The CDR3 loop spans 14 amino acids.

The rearrangement links TRBV7-2 to TRBJ2-1; a possible D gene is TRBD1 (5 bases). CDR3 size: 14 residues. Trimming took off 1 base at V and 3 bases at J, with 7 bases between the two ends. CDR1 and CDR2 from the germline V gene are SGHTA and FQGNSA. This CDR3 reads CASSLDRGYNEQFF. CDR3 DNA: TGTGCCAGCAGCTTAGATAGGGGCTACAATGAGCAGTTCTTC.

The rearrangement links TRBV5-4 to TRBJ1-3, with D hard to call. The V gene's germline CDR1 is SGHNT and CDR2 YYREEE (reference sequence). The CDR3 is 17 amino acids. V lost 0 bases, J lost 4 bases, and 17 bases lay in between. DNA of the CDR3: TGTGCCAGCAGCTTGGATTTAAGAGGAAAAGTAGGAAACACCATATATTTT. Translation: CASSLDLRGKVGNTIYF.

This clone was seen once. As DNA, the CDR3 is TGTGCCAGTAGTATAGACTACTACAGGAATCTGGCTGGCTACACCTTC. Protein sequence: CASSIDYYRNLAGYTF. The rearrangement uses TRBV19 and TRBJ1-2; perhaps TRBD1 as D (5 bases). This CDR3 has 16 amino acids. Trimming took off 0 bases at V and 7 bases at J, with 18 bases between the two ends. Per the germline V gene, CDR1 is LNHDA and CDR2 is SQIVND (reference sequence).

The chain employs TRBV5-1 and TRBJ2-1; 7 positions agree with TRBD2. This CDR3 region has 18 residues. Germline lookup yields CDR1 SGHRS and CDR2 YFSETQ. V shed 4 bases, J shed 4 bases, and the junction held 17 bases outside the gene matches. The CDR3 region has the DNA TGCGCCAGCAGCCCTAACCTTAGCGTGGGAGGGCGGTACAATGAGCAGTTCTTC. Its translation is CASSPNLSVGGRYNEQFF. The variable domain in full, completed from reference TRBV5-1 and TRBJ2-1, reads KAGVTQTPRYLIKTRGQQVTLSCSPISGHRSVSWYQQTPGQGLQFLFEYFSETQRNKGNFPGRFSGRQFSNSRSEMNVSTLELGDSALYLCASSPNLSVGGRYNEQFFGPGTRLTVL.

This chain joins TRBV28 and TRBJ1-5; a weak D match, TRBD1 (5 bases). V was cut by 4 bases and J by 0 bases, with 16 bases left in between. CDR3 size: 17 residues. CDR1 MDHEN and CDR2 SYDVKM come from the germline V gene. The CDR3 DNA follows: TGTGCCAGCAGTTCGGCCATCGACAGTTATAGCAATCAGCCCCAGCATTTT. Amino acids: CASSSAIDSYSNQPQHF.